The 29 T cell receptor beta chains listed next were all sequenced from one sample in a study of a mutant IDH1 vaccine in newly diagnosed glioma. The time point was: week 47, end of study. Each dose delivered 300 ug of mutant IDH1 20-mer peptide subcutaneously with imiquimod. These receptors are not linked to any known antigen. Sequenced by immunoSEQ multiplex PCR; TCRdb stores in-frame clones only, minus some. The sample consists of 13,000 or so clones, roughly 79% of them appearing once. The sample consisted of PBMCs, taken from a glioma patient whose treatment included an IDH1 peptide vaccine. Every receptor here comes from a woman in her 40s with glioma.

The rearrangement joins TRBV7-9 to TRBJ2-3; 7 nucleotides line up with TRBD1. Germline-derived CDR1 and CDR2 are SEHNR and FQNEAQ (reference sequence). With V trimmed by 8 bases and J by 2 bases, 10 bases remained unmatched. The CDR3 extends over 15 amino acids. This CDR3 reads CASLRQGTATDTQYF. In DNA, the CDR3 is TGTGCCAGCCTGAGACAGGGCACTGCCACAGATACGCAGTATTTT.

The genes are TRBV7-9 and TRBJ2-7, with no clear D. Germline loops: CDR1 SEHNR, CDR2 FQNEAQ (reference sequence). With 4 bases removed from V and 6 bases from J, the gap between germline ends came to 10 bases. The CDR3 loop spans 12 amino acids. DNA of the CDR3: TGTGCCAGCAGCTCCCCAGGCGGCGAGCAGTACTTC. It yields the protein CASSSPGGEQYF. The entire variable domain, with the rest obtained from reference TRBV7-9 and TRBJ2-7, is as follows: DTGVSQNPRHKITKRGQNVTFRCDPISEHNRLYWYRQTLGQGPEFLTYFQNEAQLEKSRLLSDRFSAERPKGSFSTLEIQRTEQGDSAMYLCASSSPGGEQYFGPGTRLTVT.

This chain connects TRBV7-3 to TRBJ2-7; maybe TRBD2 (5 bases). The germline V and J ends were trimmed by 3 bases and 7 bases, with 10 bases remaining between them. Germline values: CDR1 SGHTA, CDR2 FQGTGA. The length of the CDR3 is 12 residues. CDR3 coding DNA: TGTGCCAGCAGCTTCGTCGGGGAGGAGCAGTACTTC. Amino acid sequence: CASSFVGEEQYF.

This clone was seen just once. The rearrangement links TRBV2 to TRBJ1-1; 7 bases map to TRBD1. The CDR3 consists of 19 residues. J was trimmed by 2 bases and V by 7 bases; bases with no gene match: 22. The V gene's germline CDR1 is SNHLY and CDR2 FYNNEI. CDR3 coding DNA: TGTGCCAGCAAGCAGCGTACCTACCGAACCGGGACAGCTAACACTGAAGCTTTCTTT. Translating it yields CASKQRTYRTGTANTEAFF.

This clone has only one observation. The chain joins TRBV7-2 to TRBJ1-5; the D gene is possibly TRBD1 (6 bases). V gave up 5 bases and J gave up 6 bases, with 17 bases separating them. The CDR3 consists of 15 residues. Germline V gene lookup returns CDR1 SGHTA and CDR2 FQGNSA. CDR3 region: CASSQTRGAGQPQHF. CDR3 DNA sequence: TGTGCCAGCAGCCAGACTCGGGGGGCCGGTCAGCCCCAGCATTTT.

The rearrangement joins TRBV28 to TRBJ2-3, with D possibly being TRBD1 (5 bases). This CDR3 is 14 amino acids long. Trimming removed 5 bases from V and 4 bases from J, with 13 bases in between. In germline, CDR1 is MDHEN, CDR2 SYDVKM. The chain's CDR3 is CASSPPQVPDTQYF. CDR3 coding DNA: TGTGCCAGCAGTCCCCCACAGGTCCCAGATACGCAGTATTTT.

This sequence joins TRBV4-1 and TRBJ1-2; D might be TRBD1 (5 bases). The CDR3 consists of 15 residues. Germline CDR1 reads MGHRA; CDR2 reads YSYEKL. Trimming shortened V by 0 bases and J by 4 bases, and 12 bases separated the two germline ends. This CDR3 is CASSQEPETAYGYTF. CDR3 in DNA: TGCGCCAGCAGCCAAGAACCGGAGACAGCCTATGGCTACACCTTC.

The V call is TRBV7-6, the J call TRBJ1-4; D remains unclear. Germline loops: CDR1 SGHVS, CDR2 FNYEAQ. The CDR3 consists of 15 residues. The V gene lost 3 bases and the J gene lost 6 bases, with 14 bases spanning the gap. The CDR3 coding sequence is TGTGCCAGCAGCTTTTTATCGAATGGGGATGAAAAACTGTTTTTT. Amino acid sequence: CASSFLSNGDEKLFF.

The chain carries TRBV15 and TRBJ2-3; D gene uncertain. Germline V gene sequence: CDR1 LNHNV, CDR2 YYDKDF (reference sequence). The CDR3 is made up of 13 amino acids. V was trimmed by 5 bases and J by 5 bases, leaving 11 bases between them. The CDR3 DNA reads as TGTGCCACCAGCGTAAGGGTGGAAGATACGCAGTATTTT. It is translated as CATSVRVEDTQYF.

The chain joins TRBV6-5 to TRBJ2-7, with D possibly TRBD1 on 6 matching bases. The germline V gene encodes CDR1 MNHEY and CDR2 SVGAGI. This CDR3 comprises 12 residues. Trimming stripped 8 bases from V and 3 bases from J, with 11 bases between. Here the CDR3 DNA reads TGTGCCAGCTCTGGGGGACACTACGAGCAGTACTTC. Protein: CASSGGHYEQYF.

The chain has TRBV2 and TRBJ2-2, with D tentatively TRBD1 (5 bases). In germline, CDR1 is SNHLY, CDR2 FYNNEI. CDR3 size: 13 residues. V lost 4 bases and J 3 bases, leaving 6 bases between the germline ends. The CDR3, as DNA: TGTGCCAGCAGTGTAGGGGACACCGGGGAGCTGTTTTTT. This translates into CASSVGDTGELFF.

The CDR3 here is CASSQDPSWVGDTQYF. For the CDR3, the DNA is TGTGCCAGCAGCCAAGATCCCAGTTGGGTGGGGGATACGCAGTATTTT. The J gene is TRBJ2-3, the V gene TRBV4-2; no clear D. CDR3 size: 16 residues. V lost 0 bases, J lost 6 bases, and 16 bases lay in between. Germline CDR1 and CDR2: LGHNA and YNFKEQ.

V gene TRBV7-9 combines with J gene TRBJ2-1, with D possibly matching TRBD1 (6 bases). This CDR3 has 15 residues. Germline assignment: CDR1 SEHNR and CDR2 FQNEAQ (reference sequence). The V and J ends lost 0 bases and 2 bases respectively, with 8 bases between them. CDR3 sequence (DNA): TGTGCCAGCAGCTTAGCGCGACAGGCCTACAATGAGCAGTTCTTC. It translates to CASSLARQAYNEQFF.

This chain connects TRBV6-6 to TRBJ2-7; the match to TRBD1 covers 11 bases. The CDR3 runs to 14 residues. Germline V lookup: CDR1 MNHNY, CDR2 SVGAGI (reference sequence). Trimming removed 5 bases from V and 6 bases from J; junction bases left unmatched: 6. The chain's CDR3 is CASSRGQGAFEQYF. CDR3 DNA sequence: TGTGCCAGCAGTAGAGGACAGGGGGCCTTCGAGCAGTACTTC.

The gene calls are TRBV5-4 and TRBJ2-3; D not certain. Germline V CDR1 and CDR2: SGHNT, YYREEE (reference sequence). The CDR3 has 13 amino acids. The V and J ends lost 0 bases and 4 bases respectively, with 6 bases between them. The CDR3 DNA reads TGTGCCAGCAGCTTGGACCAGGCAGATACGCAGTATTTT. It translates to CASSLDQADTQYF.

The V call is TRBV27, the J call TRBJ2-1, with D perhaps matching TRBD2 (5 bases). There are 15 residues in the CDR3. Trimming took off 6 bases at V and 1 base at J, with 13 bases between the two ends. Germline CDR1 is MNHEY and CDR2 is SMNVEV (reference sequence). The CDR3 here is CASSRRSGSYNEQFF. The DNA for the CDR3 is TGTGCCAGCAGCCGACGCAGCGGATCCTACAATGAGCAGTTCTTC.

The rearrangement links TRBV19 to TRBJ2-1, with 7 bases fitting TRBD2. With 5 bases clipped from V and 5 bases from J, the junction kept 9 bases outside the gene matches. Germline V lookup: CDR1 LNHDA, CDR2 SQIVND (reference sequence). The CDR3 covers 15 residues. For the CDR3, the DNA is TGTGCCAGTAGTTCGCGGGACTACCCTCACAATGAGCAGTTCTTC. It translates to CASSSRDYPHNEQFF.

V gene TRBV20-1 combines with J gene TRBJ2-7, with a tentative D call TRBD2 (5 bases). Per germline, CDR1 DFQATT and CDR2 SNEGSKA (reference sequence). The CDR3 covers 11 residues. With 4 bases removed from V and 9 bases from J, the gap between germline ends came to 13 bases. CDR3 nucleotides: TGCAGTGCTAAGGCGGACTTAAGGCAGTACTTC. This sequence encodes CSAKADLRQYF.

The chain couples TRBV27 to TRBJ2-2; D may be TRBD2 (6 bases). This CDR3 is built from 18 residues. From germline, CDR1 is MNHEY and CDR2 SMNVEV (reference sequence). V gave up 0 bases and J gave up 7 bases, with 21 bases separating them. The CDR3 loop reads CASSLSLAEAAGSGELFF. The DNA for the CDR3 is TGTGCCAGCAGTTTATCGTTAGCGGAGGCTGCGGGGAGCGGGGAGCTGTTTTTT.

The V call is TRBV28, the J call TRBJ2-2; D gene unclear. Per the germline V gene, CDR1 is MDHEN and CDR2 is SYDVKM. The CDR3 length is 11 residues. Trimming left V 6 bases short and J 4 bases short, with 3 bases between. For the CDR3, the DNA is TGTGCCAGCAGATTCACCGGGGAGCTGTTTTTT. This codes for CASRFTGELFF.

V is TRBV7-9 and J is TRBJ1-3; possible D gene TRBD1, 5 bases. V was clipped by 3 bases and J by 4 bases, with 13 bases between them. CDR3 length: 15 residues. Germline V gene sequence: CDR1 SEHNR, CDR2 FQNEAQ (reference sequence). The CDR3 protein is CASSFPQGGGNTIYF. As DNA, the CDR3 is TGTGCCAGCAGCTTTCCGCAGGGAGGAGGAAACACCATATATTTT. The variable domain in full, with the rest retrieved from reference TRBV7-9 and TRBJ1-3, is DTGVSQNPRHKITKRGQNVTFRCDPISEHNRLYWYRQTLGQGPEFLTYFQNEAQLEKSRLLSDRFSAERPKGSFSTLEIQRTEQGDSAMYLCASSFPQGGGNTIYFGEGSWLTVV.

The chain combines TRBV28 with TRBJ2-3; 9 bases agree with TRBD2. With 5 bases clipped from V and 2 bases from J, the junction kept 5 bases outside the gene matches. Germline V lookup: CDR1 MDHEN, CDR2 SYDVKM. CDR3 length: 15 amino acids. In nucleotides, the CDR3 is TGTGCCAGCAGTCTTCGCGGGAGGGACACAGATACGCAGTATTTT. It specifies CASSLRGRDTDTQYF.

The table lists this clone with a few counts. This rearrangement joins TRBV9 to TRBJ1-1; the D gene is possibly TRBD1 (5 bases). The CDR3 has 12 amino acids. V dropped 5 bases and J dropped 1 base, with 6 bases sitting between them. The germline V gene encodes CDR1 SGDLS and CDR2 YYNGEE. CDR3 sequence: CASRGRNTEAFF. The CDR3 DNA is TGTGCCAGCAGGGGGCGGAACACTGAAGCTTTCTTT.

The chain is built from TRBV15 and TRBJ2-5; maybe TRBD2 (5 bases). CDR1 is LNHNV, CDR2 YYDKDF, per germline (reference sequence). The CDR3 is 12 amino acids. V was cut by 7 bases and J by 5 bases, with 11 bases left in between. CDR3 residues: CATNKGGETQYF. The CDR3 DNA reads TGTGCCACCAATAAGGGCGGGGAGACCCAGTACTTC.

This clone was seen only once. This chain joins TRBV7-9 and TRBJ2-1, with D maybe TRBD1 (5 bases). The CDR3 runs to 15 residues. The germline V gene encodes CDR1 SEHNR and CDR2 FQNEAQ (reference sequence). V shed 2 bases and J shed 7 bases, with 15 bases lying between them. The DNA for the CDR3 is TGTGCCAGCAGCTTAATGGGGCAGGCTGGTAATGAGCAGTTCTTC. Protein sequence: CASSLMGQAGNEQFF.

The V and J genes are TRBV5-4 and TRBJ2-3; TRBD2 matches 7 bases. The CDR3 loop spans 15 amino acids. J lost 4 bases, V lost 4 bases, and 9 bases had no gene match. Germline CDR1 and CDR2: SGHNT and YYREEE (reference sequence). The CDR3 spells CASSPREAPPDTQYF. The DNA of the CDR3 is TGTGCCAGCAGCCCACGGGAGGCCCCCCCAGATACGCAGTATTTT.

The chain couples TRBV7-6 to TRBJ2-2; 8 nucleotides match TRBD1. The CDR3 has 16 residues. V lost 5 bases, J lost 0 bases, and 5 bases stayed unmatched. CDR1 and CDR2 from the germline V gene are SGHVS and FNYEAQ. CDR3 DNA: TGTGCCAGCAGCATCCCAGGGGGCCCGAACACCGGGGAGCTGTTTTTT. Amino acids: CASSIPGGPNTGELFF.

The genes are TRBV7-2 and TRBJ1-4; 8 nucleotides align to TRBD1. The CDR3 spans 15 residues. Unmatched junction bases numbered 5, after V lost 4 bases and J lost 4 bases. Germline CDR1 reads SGHTA; CDR2 reads FQGNSA. The CDR3 DNA sequence: TGTGCCAGCAGCTCCCGGACAGGGTTTAATGAAAAACTGTTTTTT. Protein sequence: CASSSRTGFNEKLFF.

The genes are TRBV9 and TRBJ2-1; possibly TRBD2 for D (7 bases). CDR1 and CDR2 from the germline V gene are SGDLS and YYNGEE. V shed 5 bases and J shed 8 bases, with 17 bases lying between them. The CDR3 covers 14 residues. This chain's CDR3 is CASSSTGGRDEQFF. The CDR3 region has the DNA TGTGCCAGCAGTTCCACGGGGGGCCGGGATGAGCAGTTCTTC.